The rows below give T cell receptor beta chains drawn from one sample of a study of shared clonotypes between healthy human individuals. Generated by immunoSEQ multiplex PCR, the TCRdb table keeps only in-frame clones and is missing some. The table lists millions of clones, 85% to 95% of them singletons. Sequenced: naive CD4+ T cells sorted from blood. The receptors stem from a man aged 18 to 29 in good health. Each CDR3 is given with its conserved first and last residue. The D gene is left open where the match is weak. The size of a clone is reported for some rows only, either as once, few or many, or as a class for expanded clones.

d_call: NA
clone_size: NA
j_call: TRBJ1-3
v_call: TRBV28
cdr3_aa: CASSSSPSGNTIYF
cdr3_nt: TGTGCCAGCAGTTCCTCTCCCTCTGGAAACACCATATATTTT

d_call: NA
clone_size: NA
j_call: TRBJ1-4
v_call: TRBV7-9
cdr3_aa: CASSPGTGEKLFF
cdr3_nt: TGTGCCAGCAGTCCAGGCACAGGGGAAAAACTGTTTTTT

d_call: TRBD1
clone_size: NA
j_call: TRBJ2-7
v_call: TRBV28
cdr3_aa: CASSQRGLTSYEQYF
cdr3_nt: TGTGCCAGCAGCCAAAGGGGGCTTACCTCCTACGAGCAGTACTTC

d_call: NA
clone_size: NA
j_call: TRBJ2-7
v_call: TRBV27
cdr3_aa: CASSPSKGEKGVYEQYF
cdr3_nt: TGTGCCAGCAGCCCAAGTAAGGGGGAGAAGGGGGTCTACGAGCAGTACTTC

d_call: TRBD2
clone_size: NA
j_call: TRBJ2-5
v_call: TRBV30
cdr3_aa: CAWRSRGGQETQYF
cdr3_nt: TGTGCCTGGAGATCGCGGGGGGGCCAAGAGACCCAGTACTTC

d_call: NA
clone_size: NA
j_call: TRBJ2-7
v_call: TRBV10-2
cdr3_aa: CASSGLAPPYEQYF
cdr3_nt: TGCGCCAGCAGTGGGTTGGCACCTCCCTACGAGCAGTACTTC

d_call: TRBD1
clone_size: NA
j_call: TRBJ1-2
v_call: TRBV19
cdr3_aa: CASTPGTGGHYGYTF
cdr3_nt: TGTGCCAGTACCCCTGGGACAGGGGGCCACTATGGCTACACCTTC

d_call: TRBD1
clone_size: NA
j_call: TRBJ1-4
v_call: TRBV6-1
cdr3_aa: CASKGGGGNAEKLFF
cdr3_nt: TGTGCCAGCAAAGGAGGAGGGGGCAATGCTGAAAAACTGTTTTTT

d_call: NA
clone_size: NA
j_call: TRBJ1-1
v_call: TRBV5-1
cdr3_aa: CASSPTSYMNTEAFF
cdr3_nt: TGCGCCAGCAGCCCCACCTCCTACATGAACACTGAAGCTTTCTTT

d_call: TRBD2
clone_size: NA
j_call: TRBJ2-1
v_call: TRBV19
cdr3_aa: CASSTSGGANSYNEQFF
cdr3_nt: TGTGCCAGTAGTACGTCCGGGGGGGCAAACTCCTACAATGAGCAGTTCTTC

d_call: TRBD1
clone_size: NA
j_call: TRBJ2-1
v_call: TRBV10-3
cdr3_aa: CAISEGGGQGANEQFF
cdr3_nt: TGTGCCATCAGTGAAGGAGGAGGACAGGGGGCCAATGAGCAGTTCTTC

d_call: NA
clone_size: NA
j_call: TRBJ2-7
v_call: TRBV6-4
cdr3_aa: CASSDSSLGDSSYEQYF
cdr3_nt: TGTGCCAGCAGTGACTCGAGCTTGGGGGACTCCTCCTACGAGCAGTACTTC

d_call: TRBD2
clone_size: NA
j_call: TRBJ2-2
v_call: TRBV30
cdr3_aa: CAWIAGRNTGELFF
cdr3_nt: TGTGCCTGGATAGCGGGGAGGAACACCGGGGAGCTGTTTTTT

d_call: NA
clone_size: NA
j_call: TRBJ2-7
v_call: TRBV11-2
cdr3_aa: CASSPGYAQYF
cdr3_nt: TGTGCCAGCAGCCCGGGGTATGCGCAGTACTTC

d_call: TRBD2
clone_size: NA
j_call: TRBJ2-3
v_call: TRBV10-1
cdr3_aa: CASSDRLAGFTDTQYF
cdr3_nt: TGCGCCAGCAGTGATCGGTTAGCGGGATTCACAGATACGCAGTATTTT

d_call: NA
clone_size: NA
j_call: TRBJ1-1
v_call: TRBV18
cdr3_aa: CASSPQRVRLTEAFF
cdr3_nt: TGTGCCAGCTCACCCCAGAGGGTGCGGCTCACTGAAGCTTTCTTT

d_call: NA
clone_size: NA
j_call: TRBJ1-1
v_call: TRBV27
cdr3_aa: CASSLLVSTEAFF
cdr3_nt: TGTGCCAGCAGTTTACTGGTGAGCACTGAAGCTTTCTTT

d_call: TRBD1
clone_size: once
j_call: TRBJ1-1
v_call: TRBV5-1
cdr3_aa: CASSLTYETGGTEAFF
cdr3_nt: TGCGCCAGCAGCTTGACGTACGAGACAGGGGGAACTGAAGCTTTCTTT

d_call: NA
clone_size: NA
j_call: TRBJ1-1
v_call: TRBV28
cdr3_aa: CASSLPRDTEAFF
cdr3_nt: TGTGCCAGCAGTTTACCTAGGGACACTGAAGCTTTCTTT

d_call: TRBD2
clone_size: NA
j_call: TRBJ2-1
v_call: TRBV19
cdr3_aa: CASSMSSGGYNEQFF
cdr3_nt: TGTGCCAGTAGTATGTCGAGCGGGGGGTACAATGAGCAGTTCTTC

d_call: NA
clone_size: once
j_call: TRBJ1-5
v_call: TRBV6-6
cdr3_aa: CASSPGRGPYNQPQHF
cdr3_nt: TGTGCCAGCAGCCCAGGGAGGGGACCCTACAATCAGCCCCAGCATTTT

d_call: NA
clone_size: NA
j_call: TRBJ1-6
v_call: TRBV27
cdr3_aa: CASSRERDSPLHF
cdr3_nt: TGTGCCAGCAGCCGGGAGCGGGATTCACCCCTCCACTTT

d_call: NA
clone_size: NA
j_call: TRBJ2-2
v_call: TRBV11-2
cdr3_aa: CASSLVGPTWELFF
cdr3_nt: TGTGCCAGCAGCTTAGTTGGACCCACCTGGGAGCTGTTTTTT

d_call: NA
clone_size: NA
j_call: TRBJ1-1
v_call: TRBV7-9
cdr3_aa: CASSWEKGSTEAFF
cdr3_nt: TGTGCCAGCAGCTGGGAAAAGGGGAGCACTGAAGCTTTCTTT

d_call: NA
clone_size: NA
j_call: TRBJ1-1
v_call: TRBV18
cdr3_aa: CASSPPGDTEAFF
cdr3_nt: TGTGCCAGCTCACCACCTGGAGACACTGAAGCTTTCTTT

d_call: NA
clone_size: once
j_call: TRBJ1-4
v_call: TRBV15
cdr3_aa: CATSRAGVSANEKLFF
cdr3_nt: TGTGCCACCAGCAGGGCAGGTGTTTCGGCTAATGAAAAACTGTTTTTT

d_call: NA
clone_size: NA
j_call: TRBJ2-7
v_call: TRBV4-1
cdr3_aa: CASSQIDRTNYEQYF
cdr3_nt: TGCGCCAGCAGCCAGATCGACAGGACGAACTACGAGCAGTACTTC

d_call: NA
clone_size: NA
j_call: TRBJ1-4
v_call: TRBV6-1
cdr3_aa: CASSEVGRVNEKLFF
cdr3_nt: TGTGCCAGCAGTGAAGTTGGGAGGGTTAATGAAAAACTGTTTTTT

d_call: NA
clone_size: NA
j_call: TRBJ1-6
v_call: TRBV28
cdr3_aa: CASRRAGGASALNISPLHF
cdr3_nt: TGTGCCAGCAGACGCGCGGGGGGCGCATCGGCTTTGAATATTTCACCCCTCCACTTT

d_call: NA
clone_size: NA
j_call: TRBJ2-2
v_call: TRBV27
cdr3_aa: CASRSYKQGSGELFF
cdr3_nt: TGTGCCAGCAGATCGTACAAACAGGGTTCCGGGGAGCTGTTTTTT

d_call: NA
clone_size: NA
j_call: TRBJ2-7
v_call: TRBV19
cdr3_aa: CASRGDGYSYEQYF
cdr3_nt: TGTGCCAGTAGGGGGGACGGATACTCCTACGAGCAGTACTTC

d_call: NA
clone_size: NA
j_call: TRBJ1-1
v_call: TRBV25-1
cdr3_aa: CASSESRTMNTEAFF
cdr3_nt: TGTGCCAGCAGTGAATCCCGGACTATGAACACTGAAGCTTTCTTT

d_call: TRBD1
clone_size: once
j_call: TRBJ1-1
v_call: TRBV25-1
cdr3_aa: CASSAMDRKNTEAFF
cdr3_nt: TGTGCCAGCAGTGCCATGGACAGGAAGAACACTGAAGCTTTCTTT

d_call: NA
clone_size: NA
j_call: TRBJ1-2
v_call: TRBV6-6
cdr3_aa: CASSYGEQSYTF
cdr3_nt: TGTGCCAGCAGTTACGGGGAGCAGAGCTACACCTTC

d_call: NA
clone_size: NA
j_call: TRBJ1-1
v_call: TRBV2
cdr3_aa: CASSVDKNTEAFF
cdr3_nt: TGTGCCAGCAGTGTGGACAAGAACACTGAAGCTTTCTTT

d_call: TRBD1
clone_size: NA
j_call: TRBJ1-5
v_call: TRBV5-6
cdr3_aa: CANSLGGGDQPQHF
cdr3_nt: TGTGCCAACAGCTTGGGAGGGGGCGATCAGCCCCAGCATTTT

d_call: NA
clone_size: NA
j_call: TRBJ1-5
v_call: TRBV7-8
cdr3_aa: CASSRELRALNQAQHF
cdr3_nt: TGTGCCAGCAGCAGGGAGCTCCGGGCGCTAAATCAGGCCCAGCATTTT

d_call: NA
clone_size: once
j_call: TRBJ1-1
v_call: TRBV6-5
cdr3_aa: CAIRAHGSNTEAFF
cdr3_nt: TGTGCCATTAGGGCACACGGGTCGAACACTGAAGCTTTCTTT

d_call: NA
clone_size: NA
j_call: TRBJ2-2
v_call: TRBV12-5
cdr3_aa: CASGLSNTGELFF
cdr3_nt: TGTGCTAGTGGTTTGTCTAACACCGGGGAGCTGTTTTTT

d_call: NA
clone_size: NA
j_call: TRBJ2-2
v_call: TRBV19
cdr3_aa: CASSTALNTGELFF
cdr3_nt: TGTGCCAGTAGCACAGCCCTTAACACCGGGGAGCTGTTTTTT

d_call: NA
clone_size: NA
j_call: TRBJ2-3
v_call: TRBV6-5
cdr3_aa: CASKHSTDTQYF
cdr3_nt: TGTGCCAGTAAACATAGCACAGATACGCAGTATTTT

d_call: NA
clone_size: NA
j_call: TRBJ2-5
v_call: TRBV4-3
cdr3_aa: CASSKEGVYQETQYF
cdr3_nt: TGCGCCAGCAGCAAGGAGGGGGTCTACCAAGAGACCCAGTACTTC

d_call: NA
clone_size: NA
j_call: TRBJ2-5
v_call: TRBV7-2
cdr3_aa: CASSYQGNLQETQYF
cdr3_nt: TGTGCCAGCAGCTACCAGGGTAATCTGCAAGAGACCCAGTACTTC

d_call: NA
clone_size: NA
j_call: TRBJ1-1
v_call: TRBV10-3
cdr3_aa: CAISWREGTEAFF
cdr3_nt: TGTGCCATCAGTTGGCGGGAGGGCACTGAAGCTTTCTTT

d_call: NA
clone_size: NA
j_call: TRBJ2-5
v_call: TRBV6-4
cdr3_aa: CASSDSKGDFDAPREYF
cdr3_nt: TGTGCCAGCAGTGACTCGAAGGGAGACTTCGACGCCCCGAGGGAGTACTTC

d_call: NA
clone_size: NA
j_call: TRBJ2-1
v_call: TRBV7-9
cdr3_aa: CASSLESNEQFF
cdr3_nt: TGTGCCAGCAGCTTAGAATCCAATGAGCAGTTCTTC

d_call: NA
clone_size: NA
j_call: TRBJ2-1
v_call: TRBV28
cdr3_aa: CASSFRGNEQFF
cdr3_nt: TGTGCCAGCAGTTTTCGAGGGAATGAGCAGTTCTTC

d_call: NA
clone_size: once
j_call: TRBJ1-2
v_call: TRBV30
cdr3_aa: CAGPLGVEGYTF
cdr3_nt: TGTGCCGGACCCCTCGGAGTCGAAGGCTACACCTTC

d_call: NA
clone_size: once
j_call: TRBJ1-2
v_call: TRBV30
cdr3_aa: CAGETDNYGYTF
cdr3_nt: TGTGCCGGGGAGACGGATAACTATGGCTACACCTTC

d_call: NA
clone_size: NA
j_call: TRBJ1-5
v_call: TRBV4-1
cdr3_aa: CASSQERASQPQHF
cdr3_nt: TGCGCCAGCAGCCAAGAGCGGGCTAGCCAGCCCCAGCATTTT

d_call: NA
clone_size: once
j_call: TRBJ2-5
v_call: TRBV6-5
cdr3_aa: CASSQSRQGGETQYF
cdr3_nt: TGTGCCAGCAGTCAAAGCAGACAGGGAGGAGAGACCCAGTACTTC

d_call: NA
clone_size: NA
j_call: TRBJ2-3
v_call: TRBV19
cdr3_aa: CASSAGTTDTQYF
cdr3_nt: TGTGCCAGTAGTGCGGGGACCACAGATACGCAGTATTTT